Below are 12 T cell receptor beta chains sequenced from a single sample in a study of T cell repertoires in cytomegalovirus infection. TCRdb redid the calling of the reads with MiXCR, one entry per CDR3 protein. Seen here are around 710,000 distinct CDR3 sequences, about 27% observed once, and the top ten hold around 13%. These receptors are not linked to any known antigen. The material sequenced was cultured CD8+ T cells from PBMCs, taken from culture after CMV antigen stimulation. These receptors were obtained from a human donor in good health (CMV status not recorded). Some clones in this sample may be carry-over from other donors' samples.

This chain joins TRBV24-1 and TRBJ1-2; D perhaps matches TRBD1 (6 bases). Germline V gene sequence: CDR1 KGHDR, CDR2 SFDVKD. This CDR3 comprises 17 residues. Trimming left V 4 bases short and J 6 bases short, with 23 bases between. The CDR3 loop reads CATSDFTGGAKAHGYTF. The CDR3 DNA sequence: TGTGCCACCAGTGACTTCACTGGGGGGGCCAAAGCGCATGGCTACACCTTC.

This clonotype was counted between two and nine times. The gene calls are TRBV6-1 and TRBJ2-1; 7 bases fit TRBD1. This CDR3 is 16 amino acids long. Per the germline V gene, CDR1 is MNHNS and CDR2 is SASEGT. V trimming: 5 bases; J trimming: 4 bases; junction bases outside the gene matches: 11. The chain's CDR3 is CASSFARDRRYNEQFF. The CDR3 nucleotides are TGTGCCAGCAGTTTCGCCCGGGACAGACGTTACAATGAGCAGTTCTTC.

This clonotype has just a few counts. The chain couples TRBV6-1 to TRBJ1-1; D unresolved. Germline-derived CDR1 and CDR2 are MNHNS and SASEGT. The CDR3 sequence is 13 residues long. The V gene lost 8 bases and the J gene lost 4 bases, with 14 bases spanning the gap. CDR3 nucleotide sequence: TGTGCCAGCTCTATGAGGAGTCTCACTGAAGCTTTCTTT. Its protein is CASSMRSLTEAFF.

The J gene is TRBJ1-1, the V gene TRBV2; D not resolved. There are 15 residues in the CDR3. V lost 4 bases to trimming and J lost 2 bases, with 14 bases between them. Germline lookup yields CDR1 SNHLY and CDR2 FYNNEI. CDR3 sequence: CASSVNHKGNTEAFF. CDR3 DNA sequence: TGTGCCAGCAGTGTCAACCACAAGGGAAACACTGAAGCTTTCTTT.

V gene TRBV20-1 combines with J gene TRBJ2-1; 8 positions agree with TRBD2. Germline CDR1 is DFQATT and CDR2 is SNEGSKA (reference sequence). The CDR3 extends over 17 amino acids. V lost 0 bases, J lost 1 base, and 8 bases stayed unmatched. This CDR3 reads CSARDPREGESYNEQFF. The CDR3 DNA is TGCAGTGCTAGAGACCCCCGGGAGGGGGAATCCTACAATGAGCAGTTCTTC.

The chain uses TRBV7-9 and TRBJ2-7, with 12 bases fitting TRBD2. V was clipped by 8 bases and J by 4 bases; unmatched bases: 9. The V gene's germline CDR1 is SEHNR and CDR2 FQNEAQ (reference sequence). There are 15 residues in the CDR3. CDR3 in amino acids: CASEGRLAGGYEQYF. In DNA, the CDR3 is TGTGCCAGCGAGGGGCGTCTAGCGGGGGGGTACGAGCAGTACTTC.

The V call is TRBV2, the J call TRBJ1-6; tentative D call: TRBD1 (5 bases). The CDR3 covers 18 residues. Trimming took off 6 bases at V and 9 bases at J, with 27 bases between the two ends. From germline, CDR1 is SNHLY and CDR2 FYNNEI. CDR3 DNA: TGTGCCAGCAGCCCCGGGACCGTAATTCCCCCCGTTTTTTCACCCCTCCACTTT. Residues: CASSPGTVIPPVFSPLHF.

The V and J genes are TRBV5-1 and TRBJ1-2, with 7 positions matching TRBD1. The CDR3 covers 16 residues. J was trimmed by 7 bases and V by 0 bases; bases with no gene match: 12. Germline CDR1 and CDR2: SGHRS and YFSETQ. The CDR3 sequence: CASSLDRTAQGFGYTF. CDR3 DNA: TGCGCCAGCAGCTTGGACCGAACCGCACAGGGGTTTGGCTACACCTTC.

With respect to this clonotype: At one end the junction does not follow the germline gene, possibly because of a read error. The rearrangement uses TRBV7-6 and TRBJ2-7; TRBD1 might be the D (5 bases). Per the germline V gene, CDR1 is SGHVS and CDR2 is FNYEAQ. The CDR3 is 14 amino acids. This CDR3 reads CVSSLGQGTYEQYF. The CDR3 bases are TGTGTCAGCAGCTTAGGGCAGGGAACCTACGAGCAGTACTTC. Based on the CDR3 plus reference TRBV7-6 and TRBJ2-7, the full variable domain is GAGVSQSPRYKVTKRGQDVALRCDPISGHVSLYWYRQALGQGPEFLTYFNYEAQQDKSGLPNDRFSAERPEGSISTLTIQRTEQRDSAMYRCVSSLGQGTYEQYFGPGTRLTVT.

On this clonotype: A junction end diverges from the germline sequence, so it may reflect a read error. V usage is TRBV24-1 and J usage is TRBJ2-4; D is undetermined. The CDR3 contains 11 residues. Germline V lookup: CDR1 KGHDR, CDR2 SFDVKD. This CDR3 is CPTSDLGIQYF. The CDR3 DNA is TGTCCCACCAGTGATTTGGGCATTCAGTACTTC.

CDR3 coding DNA: TGTGCCAGCAGTTTATCGCCGGGCAGGGCGAGCACTGAAGCTTTCTTT. This codes for CASSLSPGRASTEAFF. The chain carries TRBV27 and TRBJ1-1; tentatively, D is TRBD1 (5 bases). Trimming pared 0 bases from V and 4 bases from J, leaving 15 bases between. Germline V gives CDR1 MNHEY, CDR2 SMNVEV (reference sequence). There are 16 residues in the CDR3.

This clonotype was detected only a few times. This chain's CDR3 is CSAWNYNEQFF. CDR3 DNA sequence: TGCAGTGCCTGGAACTACAATGAGCAGTTCTTC. The chain is built from TRBV20-1 and TRBJ2-1; no definite D call. CDR3 length: 11 amino acids. V was pared by 6 bases and J by 3 bases, with 6 bases between. The germline V gene encodes CDR1 DFQATT and CDR2 SNEGSKA (reference sequence).